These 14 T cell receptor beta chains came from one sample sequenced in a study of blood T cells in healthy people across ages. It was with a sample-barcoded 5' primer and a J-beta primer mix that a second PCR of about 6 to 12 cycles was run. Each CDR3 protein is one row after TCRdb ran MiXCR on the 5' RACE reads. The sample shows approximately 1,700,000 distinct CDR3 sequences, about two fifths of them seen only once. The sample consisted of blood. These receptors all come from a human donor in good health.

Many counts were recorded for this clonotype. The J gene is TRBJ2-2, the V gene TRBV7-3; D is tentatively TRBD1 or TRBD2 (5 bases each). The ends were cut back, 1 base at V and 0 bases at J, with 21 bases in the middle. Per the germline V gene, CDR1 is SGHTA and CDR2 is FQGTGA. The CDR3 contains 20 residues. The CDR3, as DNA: TGTGCCAGCAGCTTAAGTTTAGGGAGATCTCCGACAGCGAACACCGGGGAGCTGTTTTTT. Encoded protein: CASSLSLGRSPTANTGELFF.

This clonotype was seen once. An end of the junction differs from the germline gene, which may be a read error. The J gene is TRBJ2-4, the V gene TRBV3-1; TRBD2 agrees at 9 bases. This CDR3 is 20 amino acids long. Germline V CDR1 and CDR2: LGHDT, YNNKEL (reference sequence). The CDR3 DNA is TGTCCCAGCAGCCAAGTTGCTTATGGGTACTCGACTAGCGGAGGAAACATTCAGTACTTC. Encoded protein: CPSSQVAYGYSTSGGNIQYF.

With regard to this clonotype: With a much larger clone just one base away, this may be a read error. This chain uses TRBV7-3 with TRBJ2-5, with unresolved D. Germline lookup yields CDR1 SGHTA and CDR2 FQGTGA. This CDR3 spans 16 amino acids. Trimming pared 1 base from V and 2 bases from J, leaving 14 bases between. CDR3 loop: CASSLMWLMPQETQYF. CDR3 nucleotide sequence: TGTGCCAGCAGCTTAATGTGGCTTATGCCTCAAGAGACCCAGTACTTC.

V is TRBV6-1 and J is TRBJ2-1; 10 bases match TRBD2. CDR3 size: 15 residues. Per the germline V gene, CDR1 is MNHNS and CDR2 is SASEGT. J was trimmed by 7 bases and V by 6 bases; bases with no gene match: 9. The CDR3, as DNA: TGTGCCAGCAGACTAACTAGCGGGGCGGGGAATGAGCAGTTCTTC. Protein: CASRLTSGAGNEQFF.

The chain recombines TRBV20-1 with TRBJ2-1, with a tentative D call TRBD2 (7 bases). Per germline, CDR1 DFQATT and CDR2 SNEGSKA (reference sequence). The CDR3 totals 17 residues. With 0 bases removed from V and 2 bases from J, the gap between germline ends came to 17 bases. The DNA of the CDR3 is TGCAGTGCTAGAGATGCCGTCCCGGGGGGCCCCTACAATGAGCAGTTCTTC. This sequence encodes CSARDAVPGGPYNEQFF.

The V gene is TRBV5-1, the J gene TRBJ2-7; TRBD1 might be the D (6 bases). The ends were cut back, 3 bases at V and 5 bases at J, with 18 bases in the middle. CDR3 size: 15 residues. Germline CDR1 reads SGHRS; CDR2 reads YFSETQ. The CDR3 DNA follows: TGCGCCAGCAGCTGGTTGGAGAGGGGGTTCGACGAGCAGTACTTC. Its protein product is CASSWLERGFDEQYF.

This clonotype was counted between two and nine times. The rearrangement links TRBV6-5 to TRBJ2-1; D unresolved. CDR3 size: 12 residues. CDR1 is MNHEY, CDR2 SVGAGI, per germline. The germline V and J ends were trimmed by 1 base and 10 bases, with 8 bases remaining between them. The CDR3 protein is CASSYYLGEQFF. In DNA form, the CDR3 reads TGTGCCAGCAGTTACTATCTAGGGGAGCAGTTCTTC.

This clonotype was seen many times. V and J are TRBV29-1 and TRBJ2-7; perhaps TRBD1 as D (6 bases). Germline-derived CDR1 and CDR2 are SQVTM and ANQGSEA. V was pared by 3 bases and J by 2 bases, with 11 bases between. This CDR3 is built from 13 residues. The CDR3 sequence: CSVDMQGTYEQYF. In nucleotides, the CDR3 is TGCAGCGTTGATATGCAGGGGACCTACGAGCAGTACTTC.

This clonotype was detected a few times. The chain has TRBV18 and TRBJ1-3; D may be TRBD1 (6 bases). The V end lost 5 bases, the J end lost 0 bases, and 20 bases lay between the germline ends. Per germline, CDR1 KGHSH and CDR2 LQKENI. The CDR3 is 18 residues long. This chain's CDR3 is CASSWRQDRTASGNTIYF. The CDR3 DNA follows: TGTGCCAGCTCATGGCGTCAAGACAGGACCGCCTCTGGAAACACCATATATTTT.

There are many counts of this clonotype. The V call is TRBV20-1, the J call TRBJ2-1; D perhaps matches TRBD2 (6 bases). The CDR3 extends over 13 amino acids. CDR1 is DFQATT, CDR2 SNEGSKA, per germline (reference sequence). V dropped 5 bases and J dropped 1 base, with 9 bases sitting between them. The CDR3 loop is CSAVAESYNEQFF. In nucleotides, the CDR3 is TGCAGTGCTGTAGCGGAATCCTACAATGAGCAGTTCTTC.

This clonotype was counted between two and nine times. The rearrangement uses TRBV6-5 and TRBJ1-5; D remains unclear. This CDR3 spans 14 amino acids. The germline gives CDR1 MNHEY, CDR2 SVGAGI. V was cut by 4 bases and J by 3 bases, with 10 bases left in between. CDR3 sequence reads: CASSSGRVNQPQHF. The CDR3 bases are TGTGCCAGCAGTTCAGGACGGGTCAATCAGCCCCAGCATTTT.

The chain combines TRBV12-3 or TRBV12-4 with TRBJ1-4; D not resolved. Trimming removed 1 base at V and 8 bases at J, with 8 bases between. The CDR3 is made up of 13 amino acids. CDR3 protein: CASSLVTGEKLFF. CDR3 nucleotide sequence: TGTGCCAGCAGTTTAGTGACGGGCGAAAAACTGTTTTTT.

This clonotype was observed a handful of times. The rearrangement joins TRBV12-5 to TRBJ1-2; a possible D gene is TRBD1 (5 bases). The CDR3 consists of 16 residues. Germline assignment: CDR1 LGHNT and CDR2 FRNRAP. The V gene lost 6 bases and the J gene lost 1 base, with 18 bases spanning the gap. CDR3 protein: CASGPSRTTNNYGYTF. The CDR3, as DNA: TGTGCTAGTGGCCCCTCCAGGACAACCAATAACTATGGCTACACCTTC.

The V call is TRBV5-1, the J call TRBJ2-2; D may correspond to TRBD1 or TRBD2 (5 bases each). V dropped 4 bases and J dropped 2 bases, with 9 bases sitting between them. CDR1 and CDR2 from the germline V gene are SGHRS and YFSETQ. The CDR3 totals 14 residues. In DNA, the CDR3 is TGCGCCAGCAGCCGGGACGGTAACACCGGGGAGCTGTTTTTT. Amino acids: CASSRDGNTGELFF.